Listed below are T cell receptor beta chains from one sample, sequenced in a study of T cell responses to AZD1222 COVID-19 vaccine. Libraries were prepared by immunoSEQ multiplex PCR; TCRdb keeps only in-frame clonotypes and omits some of them. The sample comprises about 150,000 clones, about 90% of which are singletons, and 2.5% to 4% rests with the top ten. The material was peripheral blood, obtained 28 days after the second AZD1222 dose. These receptors were obtained from an adult who received the AZD1222 COVID-19 vaccine. Both conserved end residues are part of each CDR3. Each record gives: V gene, D gene, J gene, clone size, CDR3 DNA, CDR3 protein. The D gene is left open where the match is weak. The size of a clone is reported for some rows only, either as once, few or many, or as a class for expanded clones.

v_gene: TRBV9; d_gene: NA; j_gene: TRBJ2-5; abundance: NA; CDR3nt: TGTGCCAGCGGAGTACTAGGAGAGACCCAGTACTTC; CDR3aa: CASGVLGETQYF
v_gene: TRBV7-2; d_gene: NA; j_gene: TRBJ1-3; abundance: NA; CDR3nt: TGTGCCAGTTCAACGCACCCTGGAAACACCATATATTTT; CDR3aa: CASSTHPGNTIYF
v_gene: TRBV28; d_gene: TRBD1; j_gene: TRBJ1-2; abundance: NA; CDR3nt: TGTGCCAGCAGTCCAGGGACAGGGAGAGATAGCTACACCTTC; CDR3aa: CASSPGTGRDSYTF
v_gene: TRBV19; d_gene: TRBD2; j_gene: TRBJ2-1; abundance: NA; CDR3nt: TGTGCCAGTATGAAAAGGACTAGCGGATACAATGAGCAGTTCTTC; CDR3aa: CASMKRTSGYNEQFF
v_gene: TRBV20-1; d_gene: NA; j_gene: TRBJ1-6; abundance: NA; CDR3nt: TGCAGTGCTAGTCGGACCTGGCGGGGAAATTCACCCCTCCACTTT; CDR3aa: CSASRTWRGNSPLHF
v_gene: TRBV27; d_gene: NA; j_gene: TRBJ1-2; abundance: few; CDR3nt: TGTGCCAGCAGGTTAAGGGGCTCCAATGGCTACACCTTC; CDR3aa: CASRLRGSNGYTF
v_gene: TRBV6-5; d_gene: NA; j_gene: TRBJ2-7; abundance: few; CDR3nt: TGTGCCAGCAGTTGGAACCTTGACAGGTCCTACGAGCAGTACTTC; CDR3aa: CASSWNLDRSYEQYF
v_gene: TRBV20-1; d_gene: NA; j_gene: TRBJ1-2; abundance: NA; CDR3nt: TGCAGTGCTAGTCAAACAGCTAACTATGGCTACACCTTC; CDR3aa: CSASQTANYGYTF
v_gene: TRBV10-3; d_gene: TRBD2; j_gene: TRBJ2-5; abundance: NA; CDR3nt: TGTGCCATCAGCACGGGACTAGCGGGAGATGGAGAGACCCAGTACTTC; CDR3aa: CAISTGLAGDGETQYF
v_gene: TRBV30; d_gene: NA; j_gene: TRBJ1-4; abundance: NA; CDR3nt: TGTGCCTGGAGTGTACTAGGTGAAAAACTGTTTTTT; CDR3aa: CAWSVLGEKLFF
v_gene: TRBV6-5; d_gene: NA; j_gene: TRBJ2-7; abundance: NA; CDR3nt: TGTGCCTCCACCAGGGGTTACGAGCAGTACTTC; CDR3aa: CASTRGYEQYF
v_gene: TRBV28; d_gene: NA; j_gene: TRBJ1-1; abundance: NA; CDR3nt: TGTGCCATCTCGACCGCTTATGACGGTGAAGCTTTCTTT; CDR3aa: CAISTAYDGEAFF
v_gene: TRBV5-1; d_gene: TRBD2; j_gene: TRBJ2-1; abundance: NA; CDR3nt: TGCGCCAGCAGCTATCTAGCGGGAGGGGGTCACAATGAGCAGTTCTTC; CDR3aa: CASSYLAGGGHNEQFF
v_gene: TRBV28; d_gene: TRBD1; j_gene: TRBJ1-2; abundance: NA; CDR3nt: TGTGCCAGCAGTCGGGACAGCGAAAACTATGGCTACACCTTC; CDR3aa: CASSRDSENYGYTF
v_gene: TRBV4-3; d_gene: NA; j_gene: TRBJ1-1; abundance: NA; CDR3nt: TGCGCCAGCAGCCTCCATACAGGGAACACTGAAGCTTTCTTT; CDR3aa: CASSLHTGNTEAFF
v_gene: TRBV7-9; d_gene: TRBD1; j_gene: TRBJ1-1; abundance: NA; CDR3nt: TGTGCCAGCAGCCCAGGGGGCGCGGTTGAAGCTTTCTTT; CDR3aa: CASSPGGAVEAFF
v_gene: TRBV3-1/TRBV3-2; d_gene: NA; j_gene: TRBJ1-1; abundance: NA; CDR3nt: TGTGCCAGCAGCCAACCCCAGGGGAGCCCTGAAGCTTTCTTT; CDR3aa: CASSQPQGSPEAFF